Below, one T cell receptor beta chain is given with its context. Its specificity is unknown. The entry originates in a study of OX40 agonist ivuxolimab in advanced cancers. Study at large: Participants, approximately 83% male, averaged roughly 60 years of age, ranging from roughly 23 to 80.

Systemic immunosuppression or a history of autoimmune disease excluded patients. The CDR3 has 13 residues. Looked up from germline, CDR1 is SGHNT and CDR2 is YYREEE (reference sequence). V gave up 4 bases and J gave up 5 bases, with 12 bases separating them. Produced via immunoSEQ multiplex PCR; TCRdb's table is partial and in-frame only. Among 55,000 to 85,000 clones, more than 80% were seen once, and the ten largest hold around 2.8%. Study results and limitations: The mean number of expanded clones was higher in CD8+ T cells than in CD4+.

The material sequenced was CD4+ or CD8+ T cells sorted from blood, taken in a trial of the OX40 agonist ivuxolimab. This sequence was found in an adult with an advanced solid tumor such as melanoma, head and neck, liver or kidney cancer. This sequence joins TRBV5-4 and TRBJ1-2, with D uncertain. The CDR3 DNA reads TGTGCCAGCAGCCAAGACGGGGAATATGGCTACACCTTC. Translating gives CASSQDGEYGYTF.